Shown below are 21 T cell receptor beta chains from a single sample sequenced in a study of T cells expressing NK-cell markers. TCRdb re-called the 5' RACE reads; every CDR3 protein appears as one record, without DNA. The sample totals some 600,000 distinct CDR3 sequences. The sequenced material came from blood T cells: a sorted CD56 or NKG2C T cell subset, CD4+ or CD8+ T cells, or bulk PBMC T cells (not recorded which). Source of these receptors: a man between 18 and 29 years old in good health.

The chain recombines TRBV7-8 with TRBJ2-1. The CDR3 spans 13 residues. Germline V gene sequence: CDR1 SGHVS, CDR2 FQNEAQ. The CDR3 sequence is CASSRETFYEQFF.

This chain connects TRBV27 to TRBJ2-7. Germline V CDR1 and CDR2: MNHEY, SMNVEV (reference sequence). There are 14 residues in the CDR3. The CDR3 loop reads CASSLSGPNYEQYF.

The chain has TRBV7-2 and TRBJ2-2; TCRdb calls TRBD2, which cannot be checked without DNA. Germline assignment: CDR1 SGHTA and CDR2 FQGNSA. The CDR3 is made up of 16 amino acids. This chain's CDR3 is CASSFTRTLNTGELFF.

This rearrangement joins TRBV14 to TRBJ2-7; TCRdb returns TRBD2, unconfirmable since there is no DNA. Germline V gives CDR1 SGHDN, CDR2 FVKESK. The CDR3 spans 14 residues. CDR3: CASARLAGGYEQYF.

The CDR3 here is CSARGPGQADYGYTF. This chain uses TRBV20-1 with TRBJ1-2; TCRdb indicates TRBD1, and absent DNA this call remains unverified. In germline, CDR1 is DFQATT, CDR2 SNEGSKA (reference sequence). The CDR3 spans 15 residues.

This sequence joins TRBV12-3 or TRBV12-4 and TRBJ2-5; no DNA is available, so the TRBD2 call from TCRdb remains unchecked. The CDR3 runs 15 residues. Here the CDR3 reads CASSFTGRPEETQYF.

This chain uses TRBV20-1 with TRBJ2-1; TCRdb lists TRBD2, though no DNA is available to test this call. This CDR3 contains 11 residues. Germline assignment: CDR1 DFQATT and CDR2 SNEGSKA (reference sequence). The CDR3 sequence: CSASGGLTQFF.

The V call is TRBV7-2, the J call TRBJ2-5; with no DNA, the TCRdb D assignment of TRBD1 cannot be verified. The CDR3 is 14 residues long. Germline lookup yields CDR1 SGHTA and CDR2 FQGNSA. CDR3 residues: CASSKTGFGETQYF.

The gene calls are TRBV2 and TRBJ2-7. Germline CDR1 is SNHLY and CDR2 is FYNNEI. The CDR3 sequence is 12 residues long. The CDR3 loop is CATTLAANEQYF.

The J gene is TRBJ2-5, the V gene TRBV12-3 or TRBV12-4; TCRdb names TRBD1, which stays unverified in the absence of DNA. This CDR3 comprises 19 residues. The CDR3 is CASSSPPWDSYWGQETQYF.

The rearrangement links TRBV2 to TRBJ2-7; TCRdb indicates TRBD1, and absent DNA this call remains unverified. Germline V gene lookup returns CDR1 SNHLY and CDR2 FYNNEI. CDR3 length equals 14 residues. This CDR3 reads CASSEAKGAYEQYF.

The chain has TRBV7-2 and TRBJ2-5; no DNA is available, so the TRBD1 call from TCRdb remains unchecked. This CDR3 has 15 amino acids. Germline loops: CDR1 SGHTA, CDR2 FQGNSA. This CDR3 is CASSLTGQGRETQYF.

The CDR3 protein is CASSLGTGLAGVNEQFF. This chain uses TRBV11-2 with TRBJ2-1; TCRdb lists TRBD2, though no DNA is available to test this call. This CDR3 contains 17 residues. CDR1 is SGHAT, CDR2 FQNNGV, per germline.

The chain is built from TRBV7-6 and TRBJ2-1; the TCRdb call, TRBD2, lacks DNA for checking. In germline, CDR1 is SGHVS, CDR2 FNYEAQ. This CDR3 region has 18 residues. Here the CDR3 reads CASSLDSPGLATYNEQFF.

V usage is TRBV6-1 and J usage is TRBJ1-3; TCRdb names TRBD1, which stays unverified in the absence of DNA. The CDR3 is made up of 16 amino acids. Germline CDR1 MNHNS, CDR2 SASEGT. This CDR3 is CASSRRGGDSGNTIYF.

The CDR3 loop is CASRVGVDEQFF. The chain employs TRBV12-3 or TRBV12-4 and TRBJ2-1. CDR3 length equals 12 residues.

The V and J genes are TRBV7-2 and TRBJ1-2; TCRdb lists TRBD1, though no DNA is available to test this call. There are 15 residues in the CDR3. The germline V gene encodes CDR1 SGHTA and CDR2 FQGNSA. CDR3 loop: CASSPRGPGIGGYTF. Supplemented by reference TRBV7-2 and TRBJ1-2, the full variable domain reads GAGVSQSPSNKVTEKGKDVELRCDPISGHTALYWYRQSLGQGLEFLIYFQGNSAPDKSGLPSDRFSAERTGGSVSTLTIQRTQQEDSAVYLCASSPRGPGIGGYTFGSGTRLTVV.

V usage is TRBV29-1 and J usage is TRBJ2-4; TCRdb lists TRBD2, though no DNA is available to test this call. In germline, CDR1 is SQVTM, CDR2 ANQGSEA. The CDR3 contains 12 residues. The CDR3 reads CSVEGLGNIQYF.

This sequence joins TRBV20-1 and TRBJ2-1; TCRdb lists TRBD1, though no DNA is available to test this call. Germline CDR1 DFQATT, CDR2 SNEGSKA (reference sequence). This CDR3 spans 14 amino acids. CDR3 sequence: CSASLGQNLNEQFF.

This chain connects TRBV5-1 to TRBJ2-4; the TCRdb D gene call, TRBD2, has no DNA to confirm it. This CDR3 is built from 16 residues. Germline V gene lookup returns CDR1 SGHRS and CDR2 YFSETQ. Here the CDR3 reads CASSRTSLAGENIQYF.

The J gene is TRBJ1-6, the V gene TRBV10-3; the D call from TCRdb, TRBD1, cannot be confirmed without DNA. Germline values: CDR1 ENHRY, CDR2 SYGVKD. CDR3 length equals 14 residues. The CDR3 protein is CAISRQGDDSPLHF.